The source of this TCR beta chain is a study of blood T cell repertoires in COVID-19. On the study more broadly: Sites across the United States, Italy and Spain contributed samples from acute and convalescent COVID-19.

In the study's own analysis: How many nucleated cells were present was estimated from reference gene primer amplification. Profiling relied on immunoSEQ multiplex PCR, and the TCRdb table lists in-frame clones only, not all of them. From that table come the V and J calls and clone size; the DNA was used to work out D and trimming. The data show about 170,000 clones, approximately 85% seen once. CDR1 and CDR2 from the germline V gene are SNHLY and FYNNEI. V lost 1 base to trimming and J lost 0 bases, with 16 bases between them. The CDR3 loop spans 19 amino acids. The gene calls are TRBV2 and TRBJ1-6, with D unclear. The sequence came from a man aged 60 to 75 who had recovered from COVID-19. Source material: peripheral blood. The CDR3 sequence is CASSEGRVQQSSYNSPLHF. CDR3 nucleotides: TGTGCCAGCAGTGAAGGACGGGTTCAGCAAAGCTCCTATAATTCACCCCTCCACTTT.